Presented here are 4 T cell receptor beta chains from one specimen sequenced in a study of T cell repertoires in cytomegalovirus infection. TCRdb re-derived calls from the reads in MiXCR, one entry per CDR3 protein. The table includes roughly 920,000 distinct CDR3 sequences, less than 35% detected once. No antigen is known for these receptors. The starting material was cultured CD8+ T cells from PBMCs, obtained from culture after CMV antigen stimulation. Source of these receptors: a human donor in good health (CMV status not recorded). Some clones in this sample may be carry-over from other donors' samples.

This clonotype was recorded only once. The chain couples TRBV7-6 to TRBJ2-7; D is unclear. Germline CDR1 and CDR2: SGHVS and FNYEAQ. V was clipped by 5 bases and J by 2 bases, with 16 bases between them. This CDR3 contains 15 residues. CDR3 in amino acids: CASSPNFHRPYEQYF. The CDR3 DNA sequence: TGTGCCAGCAGCCCGAACTTCCATAGACCCTACGAGCAGTACTTC.

As for this clonotype: This may be a read error, as it is one base from a much larger clone. The V gene is TRBV7-6, the J gene TRBJ2-5; D is unclear. The CDR3 is made up of 12 amino acids. Germline CDR1 reads SGHVS; CDR2 reads FNYEAQ. CDR3 in DNA: TGTACCAGCAGTTCCAGGCGAGAGACCCAGTACTTC. Its translation is CTSSSRRETQYF.

This clonotype appeared many times. The chain joins TRBV28 to TRBJ2-3; 7 nucleotides agree with TRBD1. Germline trimming cut 6 bases from V and 4 bases from J; bases unmatched to any gene: 7. Germline V gene sequence: CDR1 MDHEN, CDR2 SYDVKM. CDR3 size: 14 residues. CDR3 DNA sequence: TGTGCCAGCAGCTTAACAGGGGTCTCAGATACGCAGTATTTT. Its translation is CASSLTGVSDTQYF.

This clonotype appeared a few times. The chain employs TRBV6-2 or TRBV6-3 and TRBJ2-7; D remains ambiguous. The germline CDR1 and CDR2 sequences are MNHEY and SVGEGT. The CDR3 runs 15 residues. V gave up 4 bases and J gave up 0 bases, with 13 bases separating them. CDR3 sequence (DNA): TGTGCCAGCAGTTTGTTAAAGCTAAGCTCCTACGAGCAGTACTTC. Its protein is CASSLLKLSSYEQYF.